This is a list of T cell receptor beta chains from one sample in a study of T cells expressing NK-cell markers. TCRdb re-called the 5' RACE reads and gives one entry per CDR3 protein, without DNA. The sample includes fewer than 550,000 distinct CDR3 sequences. Sequences were obtained from blood T cells: a sorted CD56 or NKG2C T cell subset, CD4+ or CD8+ T cells, or bulk PBMC T cells (not recorded which). The receptors here all came from a woman aged 45-59 years in good health. Both conserved end residues are part of each CDR3.

v_call,j_call,cdr3_aa
TRBV18,TRBJ1-3,CASSPRDRVRDTIYF
TRBV24-1,TRBJ1-1,CATSFIGETFF
TRBV25-1,TRBJ1-2,CASSDPGGDYYGYTF
TRBV7-9,TRBJ1-1,CASRGDVLNTEAFF
TRBV20-1,TRBJ2-1,CSASLGALANEQFF
TRBV7-2,TRBJ2-3,CASTVGRKGTDTQYF
TRBV12-3/TRBV12-4,TRBJ1-6,CASSLMAYNSPLHF
TRBV11-2,TRBJ2-5,CASSQTGGMETQYF
TRBV12-3/TRBV12-4,TRBJ1-1,CASSTRKNTEAFF
TRBV5-1,TRBJ1-5,CASSLTEEGQPQHF